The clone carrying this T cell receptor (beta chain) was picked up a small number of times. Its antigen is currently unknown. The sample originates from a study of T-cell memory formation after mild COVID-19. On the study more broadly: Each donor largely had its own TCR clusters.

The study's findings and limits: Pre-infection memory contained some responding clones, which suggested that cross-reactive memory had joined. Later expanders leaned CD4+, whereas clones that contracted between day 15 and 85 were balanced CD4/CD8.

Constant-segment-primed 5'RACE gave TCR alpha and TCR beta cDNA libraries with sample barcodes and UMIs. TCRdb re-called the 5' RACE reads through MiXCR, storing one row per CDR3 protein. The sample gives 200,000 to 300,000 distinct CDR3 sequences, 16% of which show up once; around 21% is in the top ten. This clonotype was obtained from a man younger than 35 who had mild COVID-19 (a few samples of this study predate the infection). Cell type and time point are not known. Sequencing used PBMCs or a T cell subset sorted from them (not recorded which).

CDR3 protein: CASSGRVPGLAGDTLYEQYF. The CDR3, as DNA: TGTGCCAGCAGCGGACGAGTTCCGGGACTAGCGGGGGATACCCTTTACGAGCAGTACTTC. The chain couples TRBV7-2 to TRBJ2-7, with 14 positions matching TRBD2. V dropped 5 bases and J dropped 4; count of bases not matched to a gene: 19. Germline-derived CDR1 and CDR2 are SGHTA and FQGNSA. The CDR3 is 20 residues long. Full variable domain (remainder filled in from reference TRBV7-2 and TRBJ2-7): GAGVSQSPSNKVTEKGKDVELRCDPISGHTALYWYRQSLGQGLEFLIYFQGNSAPDKSGLPSDRFSAERTGGSVSTLTIQRTQQEDSAVYLCASSGRVPGLAGDTLYEQYFGPGTRLTVT.